These 22 T cell receptor beta chains share one sample of origin, sequenced in a study of regulatory T cells in long-lasting Graves disease. Regarding time point: newly diagnosed GD, antithyroid drugs for less than 3 months. RNA isolated from PBMCs was used to make the TCR library. Relying on iRepertoire HTBI primers and Arm-PCR of CDR3 regions, the team built TCR beta libraries. TCRdb used MiXCR to reprocess the multiplex PCR reads, holding one entry per CDR3 protein. The top ten clones hold over 15% of a sample with around 470,000 distinct CDR3 sequences, around 15% of them seen once. The same specimen was also included in a second study, on T cells in Graves' hyperthyroidism and ophthalmopathy.

The source material was peripheral blood mononuclear cells (PBMCs), sampled at new diagnosis, from a patient treated with antithyroid drugs. These receptor sequences come from a woman aged 45-65 years with Graves disease.

The table lists this clonotype with many counts. This sequence joins TRBV12-3 or TRBV12-4 and TRBJ2-1, with 10 bases lining up with TRBD2. This CDR3 is built from 14 residues. V lost 7 bases and J lost 4; bases outside the gene matches: 4. The CDR3 nucleotides are TGTGCCAGCACCTGGACTAGCGGATACAATGAGCAGTTCTTC. Translating gives CASTWTSGYNEQFF.

This clonotype was counted many times. This chain links TRBV3-1 with TRBJ2-3; unclear D gene. In germline, CDR1 is LGHDT, CDR2 YNNKEL (reference sequence). V was pared by 1 base and J by 7 bases, with 9 bases between. The CDR3 is 13 amino acids. The CDR3 region is CASSQGGGYTQYF. The CDR3, as DNA: TGTGCCAGCAGCCAAGGCGGTGGATATACGCAGTATTTT.

This clonotype was picked up many times. The chain couples TRBV12-3 or TRBV12-4 to TRBJ1-2, with unresolved D. CDR3 size: 14 residues. V was trimmed by 0 bases and J by 7 bases, leaving 12 bases between them. The CDR3 loop reads CASSLAFLGSGYTF. The DNA of the CDR3 is TGTGCCAGCAGTTTAGCTTTCCTGGGATCTGGCTACACCTTC.

This clonotype showed up many times. This rearrangement joins TRBV7-9 to TRBJ2-7, with a possible D match to TRBD1 (6 bases). From germline, CDR1 is SEHNR and CDR2 FQNEAQ (reference sequence). V dropped 5 bases and J dropped 1 base, with 12 bases sitting between them. The CDR3 has 14 residues. As DNA, the CDR3 is TGTGCCAGCAGCCCCTGGACAGCTTCCTACGAGCAGTACTTC. It is translated as CASSPWTASYEQYF. The whole variable domain, filled in from reference TRBV7-9 and TRBJ2-7, reads DTGVSQNPRHKITKRGQNVTFRCDPISEHNRLYWYRQTLGQGPEFLTYFQNEAQLEKSRLLSDRFSAERPKGSFSTLEIQRTEQGDSAMYLCASSPWTASYEQYFGPGTRLTVT.

This clonotype was detected many times. This chain links TRBV28 with TRBJ2-1, with D perhaps given as TRBD1 or TRBD2 (5 bases each). Per the germline V gene, CDR1 is MDHEN and CDR2 is SYDVKM. V lost 5 bases and J lost 9, with 17 bases in between. The CDR3 is 14 amino acids. The CDR3 nucleotides are TGTGCCAGCAGTCCCTCCCCCGGGACGAGTGAGCAGTTCTTC. Translating it yields CASSPSPGTSEQFF.

There are many counts of this clonotype. The rearrangement links TRBV27 to TRBJ2-7, with a possible D match to TRBD1 (5 bases). Trimming removed 0 bases from V and 3 bases from J, with 9 bases in between. The CDR3 consists of 14 residues. Per germline, CDR1 MNHEY and CDR2 SMNVEV (reference sequence). CDR3 in amino acids: CASSLSATVYEQYF. Here the CDR3 DNA reads TGTGCCAGCAGTTTATCGGCGACAGTCTACGAGCAGTACTTC.

The V gene is TRBV11-2, the J gene TRBJ2-1; 8 positions match TRBD2. In germline, CDR1 is SGHAT, CDR2 FQNNGV. The CDR3 totals 19 residues. V lost 7 bases to trimming and J lost 3 bases; unmatched junction nucleotides: 20. In nucleotides, the CDR3 is TGTGCCAGCAAAGATGGGCGGGAGGCCCTGGTTGCCTACTACAATGAGCAGTTCTTC. Its protein product is CASKDGREALVAYYNEQFF.

This clonotype was counted many times. The chain has TRBV28 and TRBJ1-2; D is undetermined. V lost 5 bases and J 6 bases, leaving 22 bases between the germline ends. Germline loops: CDR1 MDHEN, CDR2 SYDVKM. The CDR3 covers 16 residues. The CDR3 bases are TGTGCCAGCAGTGCTTCTAGGGCCGAAGCCCTTGATGGCTACACCTTC. The encoded protein is CASSASRAEALDGYTF.

In this sample, this clonotype turned up many times. This chain uses TRBV18 with TRBJ2-4; a weak D match, TRBD1 (5 bases). This CDR3 has 16 residues. Germline CDR1 reads KGHSH; CDR2 reads LQKENI. V lost 3 bases and J 0 bases, leaving 12 bases between the germline ends. The CDR3 nucleotides read TGTGCCAGCTCACCCGGCCAGGGAATAGCCAAAAACATTCAGTACTTC. Protein sequence: CASSPGQGIAKNIQYF. Filled out from reference TRBV18 and TRBJ2-4, the complete variable domain reads NAGVMQNPRHLVRRRGQEARLRCSPMKGHSHVYWYRQLPEEGLKFMVYLQKENIIDESGMPKERFSAEFPKEGPSILRIQQVVRGDSAAYFCASSPGQGIAKNIQYFGAGTRLSVL.

This clonotype showed up just once. A far larger clone is a single base away, which makes a read error likely. This chain links TRBV2 with TRBJ2-5; 7 bases are shared with TRBD1. The V and J ends lost 8 bases and 11 bases, in that order; junction bases with no gene match: 17. The CDR3 loop spans 14 amino acids. Looked up from germline, CDR1 is SNHLY and CDR2 is FYNNEI. The CDR3 coding sequence is TGTGCCAGCCACGGAGGACAGGACCACAATGAGCAGTACTTC. This translates into CASHGGQDHNEQYF.

This clonotype came up many times. V usage is TRBV2 and J usage is TRBJ2-7; 8 positions agree with TRBD1. The CDR3 spans 12 residues. The junction had 4 bases not matched to a gene; V was cut back by 10 bases and J by 2 bases. Germline-derived CDR1 and CDR2 are SNHLY and FYNNEI. The CDR3 DNA sequence: TGTGCCACCGGACAGGGACCCTACGAGCAGTACTTC. It yields the protein CATGQGPYEQYF.

This clonotype was counted many times. The chain recombines TRBV2 with TRBJ1-1; 8 bases line up with TRBD1. The trim removed 1 base at V and 11 bases at J, leaving 15 bases unmatched. The CDR3 runs 16 residues. Germline lookup yields CDR1 SNHLY and CDR2 FYNNEI. CDR3: CASSEERRGPLGVAFF. DNA of the CDR3: TGTGCCAGCAGTGAAGAACGCAGGGGGCCCCTTGGAGTGGCTTTCTTT.

This clonotype was recorded a few times. CDR3 sequence: CASSVPGQGVITEAFF. The CDR3 coding sequence is TGTGCCAGCAGTGTCCCGGGACAGGGGGTAATAACTGAAGCTTTCTTT. V gene TRBV28 combines with J gene TRBJ1-1, with 11 nucleotides matching TRBD1. This CDR3 has 16 residues. The V and J ends lost 5 bases and 5 bases, in that order; junction bases with no gene match: 10. Germline V gives CDR1 MDHEN, CDR2 SYDVKM.

There are many counts of this clonotype. The V and J genes are TRBV30 and TRBJ1-1, with TRBD1 matching over 7 bases. V dropped 1 base and J dropped 7; count of bases not matched to a gene: 3. The CDR3 extends over 12 amino acids. Per the germline V gene, CDR1 is GTSNPN and CDR2 is SVGIG (reference sequence). CDR3 residues: CAWSGQGYEAFF. The DNA for the CDR3 is TGTGCCTGGAGTGGACAGGGATATGAAGCTTTCTTT.

This clonotype was counted between two and nine times. The V and J genes are TRBV28 and TRBJ2-3, with D perhaps being TRBD1 or TRBD2 (5 bases each). Germline-derived CDR1 and CDR2 are MDHEN and SYDVKM. The CDR3 runs 16 residues. Trimming left V 2 bases short and J 3 bases short, with 15 bases between. The CDR3 DNA follows: TGTGCCAGCAGTTTAATGGGGGAAGGGAGAACAGATACGCAGTATTTT. This encodes CASSLMGEGRTDTQYF.

Ten or more counts support this clonotype. The gene calls are TRBV3-1 and TRBJ1-5, with D uncertain. There are 14 residues in the CDR3. The V gene's germline CDR1 is LGHDT and CDR2 YNNKEL (reference sequence). The ends were cut back, 0 bases at V and 5 bases at J, with 8 bases in the middle. The CDR3 DNA reads as TGTGCCAGCAGCCAAGATGGGAGAGATCAGCCCCAGCATTTT. Its translation is CASSQDGRDQPQHF. Full variable domain (missing parts from reference TRBV3-1 and TRBJ1-5): DTAVSQTPKYLVTQMGNDKSIKCEQNLGHDTMYWYKQDSKKFLKIMFSYNNKELIINETVPNRFSPKSPDKAHLNLHINSLELGDSAVYFCASSQDGRDQPQHFGDGTRLSIL.

This clonotype was detected many times. This chain joins TRBV2 and TRBJ1-5; D uncertain. The CDR3 covers 14 residues. Germline CDR1 SNHLY, CDR2 FYNNEI. The ends were cut back, 3 bases at V and 0 bases at J, with 6 bases in the middle. Written as DNA, the CDR3 is TGTGCCAGCAGTGACAGCAATAGCAATCAGCCCCAGCATTTT. As protein: CASSDSNSNQPQHF.

This clonotype was picked up many times. This CDR3 is CASSGRAENEKLFF. CDR3 nucleotide sequence: TGTGCCAGCAGTGGACGGGCGGAAAATGAAAAACTGTTTTTT. The V gene is TRBV2, the J gene TRBJ1-4, with unresolved D. The V end was cut by 4 bases, the J end by 5 bases, with 11 bases between. CDR1 is SNHLY and CDR2 is FYNNEI in the germline V gene. CDR3 length equals 14 residues.

This clonotype showed up many times. The chain joins TRBV11-2 to TRBJ2-2; TRBD2 is a possible D gene (6 bases). From germline, CDR1 is SGHAT and CDR2 FQNNGV. This CDR3 contains 16 residues. V lost 5 bases and J lost 1, with 14 bases in between. The CDR3 coding sequence is TGTGCCAGCAGCCCCCTTAGCGGACGGAACACCGGGGAGCTGTTTTTT. This encodes CASSPLSGRNTGELFF.

This clonotype was found many times. This chain uses TRBV13 with TRBJ2-3; 9 nucleotides align to TRBD2. Germline V CDR1 and CDR2: PRHDT, FYEKMQ (reference sequence). V lost 5 bases, J lost 2 bases, and 5 bases stayed unmatched. This CDR3 has 15 residues. CDR3: CASSPRTSATDTQYF. CDR3 coding DNA: TGTGCCAGCAGCCCCCGGACTAGCGCCACAGATACGCAGTATTTT.

This clonotype came up many times. The chain recombines TRBV11-2 with TRBJ2-1; 7 nucleotides agree with TRBD2. V was clipped by 3 bases and J by 6 bases; unmatched bases: 8. Germline V lookup: CDR1 SGHAT, CDR2 FQNNGV. CDR3 size: 15 residues. This chain's CDR3 is CASSLEASGGNEQFF. The CDR3 DNA reads as TGTGCCAGCAGCTTGGAAGCTAGCGGCGGCAATGAGCAGTTCTTC.

This clonotype turned up a few times. The chain joins TRBV7-9 to TRBJ2-6; D ambiguous. This CDR3 has 18 amino acids. The V gene's germline CDR1 is SEHNR and CDR2 FQNEAQ (reference sequence). The ends were cut back, 5 bases at V and 3 bases at J, with 20 bases in the middle. Here the CDR3 DNA reads TGTGCCAGCAGCCTACTAATGAGAACCCCTCTTGGGGCCAACGTCCTGACTTTC. Residues: CASSLLMRTPLGANVLTF.